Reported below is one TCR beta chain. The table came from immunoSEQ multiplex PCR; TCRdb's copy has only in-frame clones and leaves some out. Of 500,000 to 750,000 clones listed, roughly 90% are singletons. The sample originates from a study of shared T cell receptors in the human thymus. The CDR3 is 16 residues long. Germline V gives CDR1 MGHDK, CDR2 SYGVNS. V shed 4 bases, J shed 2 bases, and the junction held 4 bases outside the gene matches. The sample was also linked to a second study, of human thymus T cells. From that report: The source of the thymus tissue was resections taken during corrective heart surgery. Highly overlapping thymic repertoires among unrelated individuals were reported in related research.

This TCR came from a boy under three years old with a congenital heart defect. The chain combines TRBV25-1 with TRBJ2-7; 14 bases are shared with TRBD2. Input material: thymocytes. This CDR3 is CASSGLAGGRPYEQYF. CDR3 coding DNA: TGTGCCAGCAGTGGACTAGCGGGAGGGCGCCCCTACGAGCAGTACTTC.